This T cell receptor (beta chain) was found in a study of blood T cell repertoires in COVID-19 (dated by TCRdb to about 2020). In terms of the full investigation: Samples covering the acute and convalescent phases of COVID-19 were provided by collaborators in the United States, Italy and Spain. The prospective study material was composed of cDNA or gDNA derived from T cells, B-cell-depleted T cells, or PBMCs. Deeply sampled blood TCRbeta repertoires from subjects exposed to, actively infected with, or recovered from COVID-19 were included in the dataset. The repertoires were released in a freely available public database meant as a resource for research on the immune response to SARS-CoV-2. Samples came from the ongoing ImmuneRACE study (first 160 participants) plus 1,254 subjects from 6 global collaborators. The sample metadata nearly always contained a de-identified subject ID, COVID-19 status, age in years and sex. Where HLA class I and class II types were available, the types were taken from metadata supplied by the sample provider, not from assay-based typing.

TCRbeta CDR3 regions were amplified from genomic DNA by means of the immunoSEQ Assay, a bias-controlled multiplex PCR. As for the original processing: The number of nucleated cells in each sample was estimated by amplification of reference gene primers within the assay. To quantify the absolute abundance of each unique TCRbeta CDR3 rearrangement, sequence reads were collapsed and filtered. Productive Simpson clonality was computed per sample as the square root of Simpson's diversity index over productive rearrangements. Entries here come from immuneACCESS through TCRdb and include only in-frame sequences with V and J called. Some clones fail to appear in such tables; in the studies checked, an unresolved V gene covers under half of the shortfall, and the cause of the remainder is unknown. The V and J calls and clone size are taken from that table; D and trimming were inferred from the DNA. This sample holds 230,000 or so clones; about 85% were observed only once. 6.6% of the sample rests with the top ten.

As for this clone: Its antigen target is currently unknown. Base quality data are lacking; no much larger clone is found one base away.

Study-level results and caveats: How much clinical and demographic metadata was included differed by source and by participant, and the metadata was provided uncurated.

There are 13 amino acids in the CDR3, from cysteine to phenylalanine inclusive. Of the read, only the CDR3 DNA is kept; its 39 bases are in frame from base 1. Taken from the germline V gene, the CDR1 and CDR2 loops are SGHAT and FQNNGV. Unmatched junction bases come to 6, with V trimmed by 8 bases and J by 10 bases. Enrolling through a virtual design, the prospective study's participants ranged in age from roughly 18 to 89 years and lived across some 22 United States geographic areas. In the prospective study, cohorts were assigned on the basis of participant-reported clinical history obtained from a screening survey and a study questionnaire. Exposed participants were defined as having been in contact with someone with a PCR-confirmed or clinician-diagnosed COVID-19 case within 2 weeks of study entry. In the prospective study, whole blood, serum and a nasopharyngeal or oropharyngeal swab were collected from each participant by mobile phlebotomists. Over a roughly 2-month period, participants in the prospective study had the option of providing additional blood draws and questionnaires. Blood samples from the prospective study were shipped frozen or at room temperature prior to DNA extraction.

The chain joins TRBV11-2 to TRBJ1-4; 11 nucleotides in the junction match TRBD1. The clonotype was recovered from a woman in her fifties or sixties who had been exposed to COVID-19. Input material: PBMCs or T cells enriched from blood (not recorded which). DNA sequence: TGTGCCAGCGGACAGGGGGCGACCGCAAAACTGTTTTTT. It is translated as CASGQGATAKLFF.